A single T cell receptor beta chain is shown here with its context. TCRdb's copy holds only in-frame clones and misses some; the assay was immunoSEQ multiplex PCR. The sample holds 75,000 to 90,000 clones, around nine tenths seen once. This specimen belongs to a study of technical replicates of blood from a few donors. Looked up from germline, CDR1 is SGDLS and CDR2 is YYNGEE. V dropped 0 bases and J dropped 6; count of bases not matched to a gene: 6. The CDR3 totals 15 residues. The receptor was derived from a human donor in good health. V gene TRBV9 combines with J gene TRBJ2-1; 7 positions match TRBD1. Sequencing input: T cells isolated from PBMCs. Here the CDR3 DNA reads TGTGCCAGCAGCGTAGAAAGGGGGCCGATCAATGAGCAGTTCTTC. Its translation: CASSVERGPINEQFF.